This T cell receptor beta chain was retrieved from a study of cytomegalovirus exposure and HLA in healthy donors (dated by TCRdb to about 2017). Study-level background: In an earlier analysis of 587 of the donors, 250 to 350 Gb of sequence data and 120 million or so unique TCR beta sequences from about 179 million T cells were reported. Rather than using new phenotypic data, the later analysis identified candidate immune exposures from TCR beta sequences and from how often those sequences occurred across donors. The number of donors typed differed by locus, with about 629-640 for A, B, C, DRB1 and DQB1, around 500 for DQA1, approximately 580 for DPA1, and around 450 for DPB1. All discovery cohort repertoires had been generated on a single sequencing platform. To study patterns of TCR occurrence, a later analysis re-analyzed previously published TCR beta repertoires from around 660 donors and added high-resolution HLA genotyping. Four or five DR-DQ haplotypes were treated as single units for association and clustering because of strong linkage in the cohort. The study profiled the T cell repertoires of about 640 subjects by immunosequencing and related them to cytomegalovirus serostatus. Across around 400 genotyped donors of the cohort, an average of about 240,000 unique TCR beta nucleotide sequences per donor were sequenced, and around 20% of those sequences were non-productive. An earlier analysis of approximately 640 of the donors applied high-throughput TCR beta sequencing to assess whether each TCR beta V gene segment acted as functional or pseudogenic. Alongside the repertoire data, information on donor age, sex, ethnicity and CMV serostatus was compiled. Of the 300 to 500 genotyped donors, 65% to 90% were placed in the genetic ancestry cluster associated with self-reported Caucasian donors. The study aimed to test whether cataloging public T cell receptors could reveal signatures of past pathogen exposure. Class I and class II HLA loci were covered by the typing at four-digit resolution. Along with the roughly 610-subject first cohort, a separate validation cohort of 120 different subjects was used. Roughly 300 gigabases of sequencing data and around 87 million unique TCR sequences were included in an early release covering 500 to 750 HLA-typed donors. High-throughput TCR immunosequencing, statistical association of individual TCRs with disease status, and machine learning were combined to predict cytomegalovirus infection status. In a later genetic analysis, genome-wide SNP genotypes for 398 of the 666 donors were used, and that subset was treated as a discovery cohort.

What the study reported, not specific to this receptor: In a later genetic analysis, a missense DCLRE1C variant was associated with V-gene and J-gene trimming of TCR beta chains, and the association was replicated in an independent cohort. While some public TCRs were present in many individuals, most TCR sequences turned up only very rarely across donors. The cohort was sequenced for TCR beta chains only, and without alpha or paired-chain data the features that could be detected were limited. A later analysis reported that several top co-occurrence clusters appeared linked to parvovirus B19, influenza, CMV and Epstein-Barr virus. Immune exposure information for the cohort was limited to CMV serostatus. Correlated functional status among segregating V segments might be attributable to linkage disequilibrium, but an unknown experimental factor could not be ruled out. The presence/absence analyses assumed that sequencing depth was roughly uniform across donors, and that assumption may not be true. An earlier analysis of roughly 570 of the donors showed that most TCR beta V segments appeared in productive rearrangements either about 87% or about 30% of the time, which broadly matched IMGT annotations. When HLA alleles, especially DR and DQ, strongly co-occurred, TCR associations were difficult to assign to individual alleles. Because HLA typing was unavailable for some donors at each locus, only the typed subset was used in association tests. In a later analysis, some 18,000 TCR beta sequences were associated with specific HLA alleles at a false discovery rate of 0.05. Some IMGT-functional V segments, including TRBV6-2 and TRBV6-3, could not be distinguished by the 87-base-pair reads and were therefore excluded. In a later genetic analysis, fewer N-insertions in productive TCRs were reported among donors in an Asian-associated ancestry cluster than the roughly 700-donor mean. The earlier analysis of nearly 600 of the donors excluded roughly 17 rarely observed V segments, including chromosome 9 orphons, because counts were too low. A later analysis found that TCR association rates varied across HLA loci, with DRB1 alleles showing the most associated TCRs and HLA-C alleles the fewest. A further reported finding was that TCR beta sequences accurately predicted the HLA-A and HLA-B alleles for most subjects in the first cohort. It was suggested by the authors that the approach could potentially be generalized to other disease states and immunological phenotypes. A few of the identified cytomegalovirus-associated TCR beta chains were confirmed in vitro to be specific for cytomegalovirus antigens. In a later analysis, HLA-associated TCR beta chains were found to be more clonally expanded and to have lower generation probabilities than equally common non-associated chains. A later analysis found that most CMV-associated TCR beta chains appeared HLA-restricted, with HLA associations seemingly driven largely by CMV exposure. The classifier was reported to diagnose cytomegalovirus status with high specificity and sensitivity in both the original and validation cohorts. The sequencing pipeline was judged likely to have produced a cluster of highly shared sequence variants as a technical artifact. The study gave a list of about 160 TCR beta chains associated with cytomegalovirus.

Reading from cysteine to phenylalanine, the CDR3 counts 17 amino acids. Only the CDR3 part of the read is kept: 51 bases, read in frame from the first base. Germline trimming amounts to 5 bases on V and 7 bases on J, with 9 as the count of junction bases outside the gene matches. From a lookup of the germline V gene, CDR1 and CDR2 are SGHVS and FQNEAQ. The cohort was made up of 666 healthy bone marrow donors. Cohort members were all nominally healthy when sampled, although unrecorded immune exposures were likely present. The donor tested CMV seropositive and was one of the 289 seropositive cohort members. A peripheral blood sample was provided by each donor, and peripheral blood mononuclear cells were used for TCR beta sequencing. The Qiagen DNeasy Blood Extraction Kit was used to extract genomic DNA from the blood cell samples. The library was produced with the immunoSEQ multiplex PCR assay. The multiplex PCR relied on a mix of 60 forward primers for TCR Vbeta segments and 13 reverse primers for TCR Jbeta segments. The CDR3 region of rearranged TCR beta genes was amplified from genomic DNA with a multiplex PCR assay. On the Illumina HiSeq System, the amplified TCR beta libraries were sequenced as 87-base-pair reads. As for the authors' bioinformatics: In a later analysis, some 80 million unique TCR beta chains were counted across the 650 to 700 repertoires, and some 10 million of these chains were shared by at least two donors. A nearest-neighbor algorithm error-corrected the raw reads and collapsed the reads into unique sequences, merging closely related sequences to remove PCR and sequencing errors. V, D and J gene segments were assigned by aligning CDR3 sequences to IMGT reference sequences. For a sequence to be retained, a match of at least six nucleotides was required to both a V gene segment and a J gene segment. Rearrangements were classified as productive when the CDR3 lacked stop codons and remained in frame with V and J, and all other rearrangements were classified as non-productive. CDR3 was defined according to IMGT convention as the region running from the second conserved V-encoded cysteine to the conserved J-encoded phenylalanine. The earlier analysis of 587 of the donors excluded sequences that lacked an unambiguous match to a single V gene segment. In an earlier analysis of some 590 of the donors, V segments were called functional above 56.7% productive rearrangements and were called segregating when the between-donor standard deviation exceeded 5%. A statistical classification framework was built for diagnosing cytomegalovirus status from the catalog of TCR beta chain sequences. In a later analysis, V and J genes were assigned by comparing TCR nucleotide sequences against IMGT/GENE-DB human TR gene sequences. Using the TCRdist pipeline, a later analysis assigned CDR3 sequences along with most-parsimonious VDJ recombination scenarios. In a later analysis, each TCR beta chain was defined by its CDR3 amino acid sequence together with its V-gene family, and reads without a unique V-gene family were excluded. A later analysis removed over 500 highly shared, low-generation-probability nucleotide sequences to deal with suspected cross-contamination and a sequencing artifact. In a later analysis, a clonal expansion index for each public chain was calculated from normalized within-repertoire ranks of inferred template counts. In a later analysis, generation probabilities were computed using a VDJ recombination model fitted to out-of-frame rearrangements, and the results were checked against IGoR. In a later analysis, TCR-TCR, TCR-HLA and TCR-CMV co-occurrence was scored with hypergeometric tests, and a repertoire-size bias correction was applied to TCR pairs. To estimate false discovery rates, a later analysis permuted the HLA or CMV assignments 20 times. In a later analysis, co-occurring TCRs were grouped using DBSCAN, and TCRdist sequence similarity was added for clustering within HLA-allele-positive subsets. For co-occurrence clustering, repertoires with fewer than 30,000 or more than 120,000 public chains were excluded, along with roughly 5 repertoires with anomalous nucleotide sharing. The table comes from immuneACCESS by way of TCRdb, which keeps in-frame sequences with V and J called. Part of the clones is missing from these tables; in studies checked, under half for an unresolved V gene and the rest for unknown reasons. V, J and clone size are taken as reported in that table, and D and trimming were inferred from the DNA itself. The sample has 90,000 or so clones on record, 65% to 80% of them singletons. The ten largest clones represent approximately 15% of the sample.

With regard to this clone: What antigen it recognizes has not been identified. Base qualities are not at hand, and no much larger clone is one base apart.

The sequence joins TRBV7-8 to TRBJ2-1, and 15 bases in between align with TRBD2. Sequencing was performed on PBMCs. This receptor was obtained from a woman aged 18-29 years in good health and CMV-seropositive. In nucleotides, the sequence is TGTGCCAGCAGCGTAGGGGGGACTAGCGGGGGGCGGAATGAGCAGTTCTTC. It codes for CASSVGGTSGGRNEQFF.